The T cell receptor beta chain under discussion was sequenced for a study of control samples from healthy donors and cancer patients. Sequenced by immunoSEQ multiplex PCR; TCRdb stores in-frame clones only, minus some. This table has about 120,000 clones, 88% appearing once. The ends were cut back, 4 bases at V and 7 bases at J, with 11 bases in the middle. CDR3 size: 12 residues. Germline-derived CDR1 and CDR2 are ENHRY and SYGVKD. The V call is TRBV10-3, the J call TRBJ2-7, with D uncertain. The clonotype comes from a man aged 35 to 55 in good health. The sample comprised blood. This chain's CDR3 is CAISGTSKEQYF. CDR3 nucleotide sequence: TGTGCCATCAGTGGAACCAGCAAGGAGCAGTACTTC.